The text below deals with one T cell receptor (beta chain). This entry comes from a study of blood T cell repertoires in COVID-19. Overall study: Whether acute or convalescent, the COVID-19 samples came from the United States, Italy and Spain.

Clones were sequenced by immunoSEQ multiplex PCR, and TCRdb holds only the in-frame ones, with some missing. Of tens of thousands of clones detected, about 80% appear once; the ten largest clones hold 15% to 17%. The CDR3 spans 16 residues. V trimming: 5 bases; J trimming: 3 bases; junction bases outside the gene matches: 4. The germline V gene has CDR1 SGHRS and CDR2 YFSETQ. The material sequenced was peripheral blood. The chain uses TRBV5-1 and TRBJ2-2; 13 nucleotides agree with TRBD2. The receptor was isolated from a human donor in a cohort sampled during active COVID-19. Written as DNA, the CDR3 is TGCGCCAGCAGTACGGGACTAGCGGGGTACACCGGGGAGCTGTTTTTT. Translating it yields CASSTGLAGYTGELFF.